The clone carrying this T cell receptor beta chain showed up just a few times. The antigen is unknown. These data are taken from a study of T cell repertoires in cytomegalovirus infection. The V end lost 6 bases, the J end lost 3 bases, and 14 bases lay between the germline ends. Germline V gene lookup returns CDR1 MGHRA and CDR2 YSYEKL. This CDR3 has 14 amino acids. MiXCR, run by TCRdb on the reads, gives a single entry per CDR3 protein. This sample has about 85,000 distinct CDR3 sequences, with roughly half found just once. The source of this sequence is a human donor in good health (CMV status not recorded). Some clones in this sample may be carry-over from other donors' samples. The chain joins TRBV4-1 to TRBJ2-5; D possibly corresponds to TRBD1 (6 bases). This sample comprised CD8+ T cells from cultured PBMCs, obtained from culture after CMV antigen stimulation. This chain's CDR3 is CASSQRDNEETQYF. The CDR3 DNA reads as TGCGCCAGCAGTCAACGGGACAACGAAGAGACCCAGTACTTC.